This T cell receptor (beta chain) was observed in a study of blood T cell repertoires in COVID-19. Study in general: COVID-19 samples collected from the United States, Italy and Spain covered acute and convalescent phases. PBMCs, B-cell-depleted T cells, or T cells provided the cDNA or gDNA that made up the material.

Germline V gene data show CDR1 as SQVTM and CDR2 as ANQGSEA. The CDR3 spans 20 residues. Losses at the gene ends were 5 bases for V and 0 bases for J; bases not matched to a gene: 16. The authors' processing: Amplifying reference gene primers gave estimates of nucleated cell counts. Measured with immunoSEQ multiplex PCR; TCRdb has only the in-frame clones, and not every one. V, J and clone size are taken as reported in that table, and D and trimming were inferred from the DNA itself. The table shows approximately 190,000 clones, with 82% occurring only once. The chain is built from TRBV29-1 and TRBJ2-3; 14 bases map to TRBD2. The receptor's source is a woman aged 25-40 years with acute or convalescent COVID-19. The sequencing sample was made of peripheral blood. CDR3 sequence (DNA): TGCAGCGTTTGTTACCGGGGACGGGGACTAGCGGGAGAAAGCACAGATACGCAGTATTTT. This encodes CSVCYRGRGLAGESTDTQYF.